Presented here are 21 T cell receptor beta chains from one specimen sequenced in a study of CD8+CD57+ T cells in acquired aplastic anemia. Both TCR beta VDJ combination and CDR3 sequence profiling were carried out. Genomic DNA was the template for this profiling. TCRdb independently ran MiXCR on the reads; one entry per CDR3 protein. The table records about 150,000 distinct CDR3 sequences, around half of them present only once. CD8+CD57+ cell expansion, shown by flow cytometry, had occurred in the patients selected for sequencing. Source material: sorted CD4+, CD8+, or CD8+CD57+ T cells (not recorded which) from PBMCs. Receptors were obtained from a human donor with aplastic anemia.

Many counts were recorded for this clonotype. The J gene is TRBJ1-5, the V gene TRBV6-5; D may be TRBD1 (5 bases). CDR1 is MNHEY and CDR2 is SVGAGI in the germline V gene. V lost 2 bases and J lost 4, with 18 bases in between. The CDR3 is 17 residues long. CDR3 nucleotides: TGTGCCAGCAGTTACGGTCTCGGGCAGGGTGCAAATCAGCCCCAGCATTTT. It specifies CASSYGLGQGANQPQHF.

To note about this clonotype: This sequence may be a read error, since a much larger clone differs from it by one base. The gene calls are TRBV12-5 and TRBJ1-2; D is uncertain. CDR1 and CDR2 from the germline V gene are LGHNT and FRNRAP. The CDR3 totals 12 residues. The CDR3 protein is CASAQDVYSYTF. The CDR3 nucleotides are TGTGCTAGTGCCCAGGACGTCTATAGCTACACCTTC.

This clonotype has at least ten counts. This rearrangement joins TRBV13 to TRBJ2-7, with D possibly matching TRBD2 (6 bases). This CDR3 region has 14 residues. The V gene's germline CDR1 is PRHDT and CDR2 FYEKMQ (reference sequence). V shed 6 bases and J shed 7 bases, with 19 bases lying between them. CDR3 bases: TGTGCCAGCAGGTCCCCTGGGGGTGCGGGAGAGCAGTACTTC. This codes for CASRSPGGAGEQYF.

Notes on this clonotype: One junction end disagrees with the germline gene, perhaps due to a read error. The J gene is TRBJ2-7, the V gene TRBV24-1; no definite D call. The CDR3 contains 13 residues. The germline CDR1 and CDR2 sequences are KGHDR and SFDVKD. CDR3 amino acids: CASSDRDTYEQYF. The CDR3 bases are TGTGCCAGCAGTGATAGAGACACCTACGAGCAGTACTTC.

This clonotype was counted many times. This chain links TRBV14 with TRBJ2-6; possibly TRBD1 or TRBD2 for D (5 bases each). The germline V and J ends were trimmed by 8 bases and 0 bases, with 8 bases remaining between them. The CDR3 is 14 residues long. Germline CDR1 is SGHDN and CDR2 is FVKESK. Here the CDR3 reads CASQGTSGANVLTF. CDR3 nucleotide sequence: TGTGCCAGCCAAGGGACCTCTGGGGCCAACGTCCTGACTTTC.

The chain has TRBV24-1 and TRBJ1-6, with 8 positions matching TRBD1. Germline assignment: CDR1 KGHDR and CDR2 SFDVKD. V gave up 9 bases and J gave up 7 bases; unmatched junction bases: 10. The CDR3 spans 15 residues. CDR3 in DNA: TGTGCCACCCAAGAAACCGGGACAGGAAATTCACCCCTCCACTTT. Translated, it gives CATQETGTGNSPLHF.

About this clonotype: This may arise from a read error, as a much more abundant clone is one base away. The CDR3 DNA reads as TGCGCCAGCAGTAAGGGAGAGACCCTGTACTTC. Residues: CASSKGETLYF. The rearrangement joins TRBV5-1 to TRBJ2-5, with a tentative D call TRBD2 (5 bases). Germline CDR1 is SGHRS and CDR2 is YFSETQ. CDR3 length: 11 residues. The full variable domain, completed using reference TRBV5-1 and TRBJ2-5, is KAGVTQTPRYLIKTRGQQVTLSCSPISGHRSVSWYQQTPGQGLQFLFEYFSETQRNKGNFPGRFSGRQFSNSRSEMNVSTLELGDSALYLCASSKGETLYFGPGTRLLVL.

In its sample, this clonotype was seen many times. The chain recombines TRBV27 with TRBJ2-7; D unclear. The V gene lost 6 bases and the J gene lost 3 bases, with 9 bases spanning the gap. This CDR3 contains 12 residues. CDR1 and CDR2 from the germline V gene are MNHEY and SMNVEV (reference sequence). The CDR3 DNA follows: TGTGCCAGCAGGGCCAGAAGCTACGAGCAGTACTTC. Its protein is CASRARSYEQYF.

This clonotype was counted only a few times. The chain employs TRBV9 and TRBJ2-7; unclear D gene. Trimming stripped 0 bases from V and 5 bases from J, with 12 bases between. CDR3 size: 14 residues. Germline CDR1 reads SGDLS; CDR2 reads YYNGEE. The CDR3 nucleotides read TGTGCCAGCAGCGTAGCTGGGCAGTTCGACGAGCAGTACTTC. It is translated as CASSVAGQFDEQYF.

V usage is TRBV12-3 or TRBV12-4 and J usage is TRBJ1-5; tentative D call: TRBD1 (5 bases). Deletions cut 6 bases from V and 6 bases from J, with 12 bases between. This CDR3 is 13 amino acids long. CDR3 in amino acids: CASSRDWSQPQHF. CDR3 nucleotide sequence: TGTGCCAGCAGCCGGGACTGGAGTCAGCCCCAGCATTTT.

This clonotype was recorded at least ten times. The J gene is TRBJ1-1, the V gene TRBV11-1, with 9 nucleotides matching TRBD1. This CDR3 region has 18 residues. Germline-derived CDR1 and CDR2 are SGHAT and FQDESV (reference sequence). Losses at the gene ends were 5 bases for V and 0 bases for J; bases not matched to a gene: 13. CDR3 sequence: CASSPPLGTGHLNTEAFF. The CDR3 bases are TGTGCCAGCAGCCCACCCCTCGGGACAGGGCATTTGAACACTGAAGCTTTCTTT.

This chain uses TRBV6-2 or TRBV6-3 with TRBJ1-2, with D tentatively TRBD1 (5 bases). This CDR3 contains 13 residues. The germline V and J ends were trimmed by 5 bases and 8 bases, with 15 bases remaining between them. The germline CDR1 and CDR2 sequences are MNHEY and SVGEGT. The CDR3 loop is CASSLQGFLGYTF. The CDR3 region has the DNA TGTGCCAGCAGTCTCCAGGGTTTCTTAGGCTACACCTTC.

In this sample, this clonotype turned up many times. The gene calls are TRBV27 and TRBJ1-1, with 11 bases fitting TRBD1. The CDR3 is 16 residues long. After removal of 6 bases from V and 4 bases from J, the junction contained 10 bases not matched to a gene. In germline, CDR1 is MNHEY, CDR2 SMNVEV (reference sequence). The CDR3, as DNA: TGTGCCAGCAGGCCTGGACAGGGGGCCTTGGGCACTGAAGCTTTCTTT. This sequence encodes CASRPGQGALGTEAFF.

Ten or more counts support this clonotype. The rearrangement joins TRBV5-1 to TRBJ1-1; D may be TRBD1 (5 bases). The CDR3 has 15 amino acids. V shed 0 bases and J shed 2 bases, with 11 bases lying between them. From germline, CDR1 is SGHRS and CDR2 YFSETQ. The CDR3 DNA sequence: TGCGCCAGCAGCTTGGCCGGGACGGCAAACACTGAAGCTTTCTTT. Protein product: CASSLAGTANTEAFF.

CDR3 nucleotide sequence: TGTGCCAGCAGTGATCAGGGAATTTCGTATGAAAAACTGTTTTTT. Its protein is CASSDQGISYEKLFF. J is TRBJ1-4 and V is TRBV6-1; tentatively, D is TRBD1 (5 bases). CDR1 is MNHNS, CDR2 SASEGT, per germline. V was cut by 3 bases and J by 6 bases, with 14 bases left in between. This CDR3 comprises 15 residues.

Points on this clonotype: The junction and the germline gene differ at one end; a read error may be behind it. The V gene is TRBV2, the J gene TRBJ2-7; 8 bases line up with TRBD2. CDR1 is SNHLY and CDR2 is FYNNEI in the germline V gene. This CDR3 contains 14 residues. The CDR3 coding sequence is TGTGCCAGCAGCCTCCCCGGGGGGGCTCGGGAGCAGTATTTC. Protein: CASSLPGGAREQYF.

This clonotype was detected ten times or more. V is TRBV19 and J is TRBJ1-1; D not certain. Germline CDR1 and CDR2: LNHDA and SQIVND (reference sequence). Trimming shortened V by 8 bases and J by 0 bases, and 10 bases separated the two germline ends. The CDR3 sequence is 13 residues long. Here the CDR3 DNA reads TGTGCCAGTCGAGTAGGATTGAACACTGAAGCTTTCTTT. Translating gives CASRVGLNTEAFF.

This clonotype appeared many times. The gene calls are TRBV24-1 and TRBJ2-2; D gene unclear. CDR3 size: 13 residues. Per germline, CDR1 KGHDR and CDR2 SFDVKD. Trimming pared 4 bases from V and 6 bases from J, leaving 8 bases between. The CDR3 coding sequence is TGTGCCACCAGTGACCCGGGTCCCGGGGAGCTGTTTTTT. It translates to CATSDPGPGELFF.

This clonotype was seen once. This chain joins TRBV9 and TRBJ2-2; D is unresolved. Trimming removed 7 bases from V and 8 bases from J, with 6 bases in between. Germline V gene data show CDR1 as SGDLS and CDR2 as YYNGEE. The CDR3 sequence is 10 residues long. CDR3 protein: CASHRGELFF. The CDR3 coding sequence is TGTGCCAGCCACCGGGGGGAGCTGTTTTTT.

Many counts were recorded for this clonotype. This chain links TRBV4-3 with TRBJ1-4; no clear D. V gave up 4 bases and J gave up 5 bases, with 23 bases separating them. Germline loops: CDR1 LGHNA, CDR2 YSLEER. The CDR3 is 18 amino acids. This CDR3 reads CASSLAQVGRGTNEKLFF. The CDR3 bases are TGCGCCAGCAGCCTCGCTCAGGTCGGGCGGGGAACGAATGAAAAACTGTTTTTT.

This clonotype has ten or more counts. CDR3 in DNA: TGTGCCAGCAGTTACTCGGACAGTCAGCCCCAGCATTTT. Translating it yields CASSYSDSQPQHF. The rearrangement uses TRBV6-5 and TRBJ1-5; D is possibly TRBD1 (6 bases). The V gene lost 0 bases and the J gene lost 6 bases, with 6 bases spanning the gap. The V gene's germline CDR1 is MNHEY and CDR2 SVGAGI. The CDR3 extends over 13 amino acids.